Shown below are 2 T cell receptor beta chains from a single sample sequenced in a study of T cells in narcolepsy. Generated by immunoSEQ multiplex PCR, the TCRdb table keeps only in-frame clones and is missing some. The sample comprises about 24,000 clones, 75% to 90% of which are singletons, and under 1.5% rests with the top ten. Sequenced: CD45RA- memory CD4+ T cells from PBMCs. The receptor set was obtained from a human donor with narcolepsy.

The chain carries TRBV6-4 and TRBJ2-1, with D unresolved. The V end was cut by 5 bases, the J end by 1 base, with 12 bases between. The CDR3 consists of 15 residues. Germline V CDR1 and CDR2: MRHNA, SNTAGT. As DNA, the CDR3 is TGTGCCAGCAGTAGCGACGGCCGATCCTACAATGAGCAGTTCTTC. It encodes CASSSDGRSYNEQFF.

This sequence joins TRBV5-6 and TRBJ2-7; 13 positions match TRBD2. The germline gives CDR1 SGHDT, CDR2 YYEEEE. Trimming at V came to 4 bases and at J to 3 bases, leaving 10 bases not matched to a gene. The CDR3 contains 17 residues. The DNA for the CDR3 is TGTGCCAGCAGCCCGGGACTAGCGGGAACGTGGTTCTACGAGCAGTACTTC. The encoded protein is CASSPGLAGTWFYEQYF.